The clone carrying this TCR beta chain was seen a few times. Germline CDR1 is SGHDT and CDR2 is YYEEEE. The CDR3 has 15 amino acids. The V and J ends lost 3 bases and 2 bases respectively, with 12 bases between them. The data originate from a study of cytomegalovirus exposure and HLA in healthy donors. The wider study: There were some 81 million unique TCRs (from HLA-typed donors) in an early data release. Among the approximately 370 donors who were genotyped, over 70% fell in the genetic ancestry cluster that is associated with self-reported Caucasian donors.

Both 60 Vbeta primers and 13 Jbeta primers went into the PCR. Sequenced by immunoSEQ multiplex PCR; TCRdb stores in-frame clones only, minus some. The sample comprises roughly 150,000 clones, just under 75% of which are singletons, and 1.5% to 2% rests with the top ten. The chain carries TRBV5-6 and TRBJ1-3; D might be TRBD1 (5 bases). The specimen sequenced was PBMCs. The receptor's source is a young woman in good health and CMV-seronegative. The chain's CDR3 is CASSSLTEAGNTIYF. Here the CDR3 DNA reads TGTGCCAGCAGCTCCCTGACAGAGGCTGGAAACACCATATATTTT.